The 29 T cell receptor beta chains below were found in one sample sequenced in a study of identical twins. TCRdb reprocessed the 5' RACE reads with MiXCR, giving one entry per CDR3 protein. The sample carries 450,000 to 600,000 distinct CDR3 sequences, 20% to 25% recorded once. The same data also went into a second study, on yellow fever vaccine responses in identical twins.

The source material was CD4+ T cells sorted from blood. Receptors originate from a woman aged 18-29 years in good health.

V is TRBV6-1 and J is TRBJ2-7; D remains unclear. This CDR3 contains 13 residues. Germline CDR1 MNHNS, CDR2 SASEGT. Trimming stripped 7 bases from V and 1 base from J, with 11 bases between. For the CDR3, the DNA is TGTGCCAGCAATGTTTCTCCGTCCTACGAGCAGTACTTC. It translates to CASNVSPSYEQYF.

This clonotype was seen a few times. This chain uses TRBV5-6 with TRBJ1-2; D is unclear. Between the trimmed V and J ends, which lost 2 bases and 7 bases, there was a span of 6 bases. This CDR3 has 11 residues. Germline values: CDR1 SGHDT, CDR2 YYEEEE. CDR3 region: CASSFGAGYTF. The CDR3, as DNA: TGTGCCAGCAGCTTCGGTGCTGGCTACACCTTC.

The chain carries TRBV29-1 and TRBJ1-1, with a tentative D call TRBD1 (5 bases). V shed 7 bases and J shed 1 base, with 10 bases lying between them. CDR3 length: 12 amino acids. CDR1 and CDR2 from the germline V gene are SQVTM and ANQGSEA. The DNA for the CDR3 is TGCAGCGGGCGGGGGTCGAACACTGAAGCTTTCTTT. Translation: CSGRGSNTEAFF.

This clonotype has just a few counts. This chain uses TRBV20-1 with TRBJ2-7; D unclear. Trimming took 1 base from V and 3 from J, leaving 10 bases between them. The length of the CDR3 is 13 residues. The germline V gene encodes CDR1 DFQATT and CDR2 SNEGSKA (reference sequence). CDR3 sequence reads: CSARGPTNYEQYV. The CDR3 nucleotides read TGCAGTGCTAGAGGTCCCACTAACTACGAGCAGTACGTC.

The chain joins TRBV7-9 to TRBJ2-7, with D uncertain. Germline assignment: CDR1 SEHNR and CDR2 FQNEAQ (reference sequence). The CDR3 runs 13 residues. Trimming took 6 bases from V and 3 from J, leaving 12 bases between them. In nucleotides, the CDR3 is TGTGCCAGCAGTTCGACACGTTTCTACGAGCAGTACTTC. Its protein is CASSSTRFYEQYF.

The genes are TRBV14 and TRBJ1-4; 9 bases map to TRBD1. The J segment lost 10 bases and the V segment lost 0 bases, leaving 6 bases of the junction unmatched. Germline CDR1 and CDR2: SGHDN and FVKESK. This CDR3 comprises 15 residues. The CDR3 DNA reads TGTGCCAGCAGCCAAGATGGGACAGGGATTGGAAAACTGTTTTTT. Translated: CASSQDGTGIGKLFF.

This clonotype was counted between two and nine times. V gene TRBV7-2 combines with J gene TRBJ2-5; D remains unclear. Germline values: CDR1 SGHTA, CDR2 FQGNSA. Trimming pared 1 base from V and 7 bases from J, leaving 7 bases between. This CDR3 spans 12 amino acids. In nucleotides, the CDR3 is TGTGCCAGCAGCTTAGTATTGGGGACCCAGTACTTC. It yields the protein CASSLVLGTQYF.

The V and J genes are TRBV5-1 and TRBJ2-1; a weak D match, TRBD2 (6 bases). Germline V gives CDR1 SGHRS, CDR2 YFSETQ. This CDR3 comprises 15 residues. V was pared by 0 bases and J by 9 bases, with 16 bases between. This chain's CDR3 is CASSLEALAAGEQFF. CDR3 in DNA: TGCGCCAGCAGCTTGGAGGCGCTTGCAGCGGGTGAGCAGTTCTTC.

The J gene is TRBJ1-2, the V gene TRBV6-1; D is ambiguous. Germline lookup yields CDR1 MNHNS and CDR2 SASEGT. The V and J ends lost 8 bases and 5 bases respectively, with 9 bases between them. The CDR3 sequence is 11 residues long. CDR3 loop: CASDTDYGYTF. The CDR3 DNA reads as TGTGCCAGCGATACTGATTATGGCTACACCTTC.

The V call is TRBV5-1, the J call TRBJ1-1; D call uncertain. Germline V gene sequence: CDR1 SGHRS, CDR2 YFSETQ. The CDR3 is 12 amino acids. The V and J ends lost 4 bases and 6 bases respectively, with 10 bases between them. This chain's CDR3 is CASSRTGPEAFF. The CDR3 nucleotides read TGCGCCAGCAGCCGAACCGGACCTGAAGCTTTCTTT.

CDR3 DNA sequence: TGTGCCAGCAGAGATGGACAGGGCACAGATACGCAGTATTTT. Protein: CASRDGQGTDTQYF. V is TRBV6-1 and J is TRBJ2-3; 7 positions agree with TRBD1. V lost 6 bases and J lost 1; bases outside the gene matches: 4. Germline values: CDR1 MNHNS, CDR2 SASEGT. The CDR3 extends over 14 amino acids.

This clonotype was counted a few times. The rearrangement uses TRBV5-1 and TRBJ2-1; the match to TRBD2 covers 7 bases. J was trimmed by 9 bases and V by 0 bases; bases with no gene match: 12. Germline V lookup: CDR1 SGHRS, CDR2 YFSETQ. This CDR3 comprises 16 residues. The CDR3 is CASSLGSGRYTLEQFF. CDR3 nucleotides: TGCGCCAGCAGCTTGGGTTCCGGGAGGTATACACTTGAGCAGTTCTTC.

The chain links TRBV5-1 to TRBJ2-1, with TRBD2 matching over 7 bases. The CDR3 consists of 15 residues. V was pared by 2 bases and J by 5 bases, with 7 bases of the junction left unmatched. Germline-derived CDR1 and CDR2 are SGHRS and YFSETQ. In DNA, the CDR3 is TGCGCCAGCAGCTTTGCTGGACTAGAACACAATGAGCAGTTCTTC. Encoded protein: CASSFAGLEHNEQFF.

J is TRBJ2-1 and V is TRBV12-3 or TRBV12-4, with D perhaps matching TRBD2 (5 bases). V was cut by 6 bases and J by 0 bases, with 9 bases left in between. The CDR3 runs to 14 residues. The CDR3, as DNA: TGTGCCAGCAGCCCCGGGATCTCCTACAATGAGCAGTTCTTC. Amino acids: CASSPGISYNEQFF.

A few counts support this clonotype. The CDR3 coding sequence is TGTGCCAGCAGCCAAGGGACAGCGGTGATCTATGGCTACACCTTC. Translating it yields CASSQGTAVIYGYTF. The gene calls are TRBV16 and TRBJ1-2; 7 bases are shared with TRBD1. The CDR3 has 15 amino acids. The trim removed 2 bases at V and 4 bases at J, leaving 7 bases unmatched. The germline gives CDR1 KGHSY, CDR2 FQNENV.

In this sample, this clonotype turned up a few times. This sequence joins TRBV11-1 and TRBJ2-3, with D unclear. CDR1 and CDR2 (germline): SGHAT, FQDESV (reference sequence). This CDR3 comprises 14 residues. The ends were cut back, 7 bases at V and 2 bases at J, with 13 bases in the middle. In DNA form, the CDR3 reads TGTGCCAGCACTGTTTCCCGAACCACAGATACGCAGTATTTT. This sequence encodes CASTVSRTTDTQYF.

This clonotype was counted between two and nine times. CDR3 amino acids: CASSLGVTSGPYNEQFF. CDR3 sequence (DNA): TGTGCCAGCAGCTTAGGCGTGACTAGCGGTCCCTACAATGAGCAGTTCTTC. V and J are TRBV11-3 and TRBJ2-1; the match to TRBD2 covers 9 bases. Germline values: CDR1 SGHNT, CDR2 YENEEA. V dropped 1 base and J dropped 2; count of bases not matched to a gene: 6. The CDR3 has 17 amino acids. The full variable domain, rest sourced from reference TRBV11-3 and TRBJ2-1, is EAGVVQSPRYKIIEKKQPVAFWCNPISGHNTLYWYLQNLGQGPELLIRYENEEAVDDSQLPKDRFSAERLKGVDSTLKIQPAELGDSAVYLCASSLGVTSGPYNEQFFGPGTRLTVL.

A few counts support this clonotype. V gene TRBV10-3 combines with J gene TRBJ2-3; D may be TRBD2 (5 bases). This CDR3 spans 15 amino acids. Trimming removed 0 bases from V and 4 bases from J, with 11 bases in between. Per the germline V gene, CDR1 is ENHRY and CDR2 is SYGVKD. The CDR3 sequence is CAISESIVGADTQYF. As DNA, the CDR3 is TGTGCCATCAGTGAGTCGATAGTCGGGGCAGATACGCAGTATTTT.

The chain carries TRBV7-3 and TRBJ2-3, with 8 bases aligning to TRBD2. The germline gives CDR1 SGHTA, CDR2 FQGTGA. The V segment lost 6 bases and the J segment 4 bases; nucleotides outside the gene matches: 12. The CDR3 is 16 residues long. The CDR3 loop reads CASSTGLASGSDTQYF. The CDR3 nucleotides are TGTGCCAGCAGTACTGGACTAGCCAGTGGATCAGATACGCAGTATTTT.

This clonotype has a handful of counts. This chain uses TRBV5-1 with TRBJ1-1; D not certain. Per the germline V gene, CDR1 is SGHRS and CDR2 is YFSETQ. This CDR3 region has 13 residues. Between the trimmed V and J ends, which lost 4 bases and 1 base, there was a span of 8 bases. The CDR3 nucleotides read TGCGCCAGCAGCGCGGACGGGAACACTGAAGCTTTCTTT. It yields the protein CASSADGNTEAFF.

There are a few counts of this clonotype. The V and J genes are TRBV6-1 and TRBJ1-1, with D possibly being TRBD1 (5 bases). The CDR3 spans 14 residues. V lost 4 bases and J lost 1, with 10 bases in between. The germline V gene encodes CDR1 MNHNS and CDR2 SASEGT. The CDR3 DNA follows: TGTGCCAGCAGTGGGTCCGGGGCGAACACTGAAGCTTTCTTT. It is translated as CASSGSGANTEAFF.

This clonotype was seen more than once but under ten times. The rearrangement joins TRBV10-1 to TRBJ2-2; 11 positions match TRBD2. V lost 3 bases, J lost 4 bases, and 4 bases stayed unmatched. This CDR3 region has 16 residues. Germline V gene sequence: CDR1 WNHNN, CDR2 SYGVQD (reference sequence). In DNA form, the CDR3 reads TGCGCCAGCAGTGACCCTAGCGGGGGGTTCACCGGGGAGCTGTTTTTT. This sequence encodes CASSDPSGGFTGELFF.

At least ten counts were recorded for this clonotype. The CDR3 protein is CASSQGGVGLLNPTDTQYF. In nucleotides, the CDR3 is TGTGCCAGCAGCCAAGGGGGGGTGGGGCTCCTTAACCCCACAGATACGCAGTATTTT. This chain uses TRBV14 with TRBJ2-3; tentative D call: TRBD2 (6 bases). Trimming shortened V by 1 base and J by 2 bases, and 22 bases separated the two germline ends. The CDR3 covers 19 residues. Germline V lookup: CDR1 SGHDN, CDR2 FVKESK.

This clonotype was detected only once. The chain joins TRBV5-1 to TRBJ2-2; 8 bases agree with TRBD1. This CDR3 contains 15 residues. Germline V gene data show CDR1 as SGHRS and CDR2 as YFSETQ. The V segment lost 6 bases and the J segment 0 bases; nucleotides outside the gene matches: 4. This CDR3 reads CASTPDRANTGELFF. The CDR3 DNA follows: TGCGCCAGCACCCCGGACAGGGCGAACACCGGGGAGCTGTTTTTT.

This chain links TRBV19 with TRBJ2-1; 7 bases match TRBD1. Germline V gene data show CDR1 as LNHDA and CDR2 as SQIVND (reference sequence). After removal of 5 bases from V and 6 bases from J, the junction contained 13 bases not matched to a gene. The CDR3 covers 16 residues. The DNA of the CDR3 is TGTGCCAGTAGTGAAGTCGGGACAGTGGAAATCAATGAGCAGTTCTTC. It specifies CASSEVGTVEINEQFF.

This chain links TRBV29-1 with TRBJ2-7; D is perhaps TRBD1 (5 bases). From germline, CDR1 is SQVTM and CDR2 ANQGSEA. Trimming shortened V by 4 bases and J by 5 bases, and 18 bases separated the two germline ends. The CDR3 is 14 amino acids. The CDR3 sequence: CSVVGLGRADEQYF. Here the CDR3 DNA reads TGCAGCGTTGTTGGCCTGGGCAGGGCCGACGAGCAGTACTTC.

The V and J genes are TRBV5-1 and TRBJ2-2; 7 bases agree with TRBD1. The CDR3 consists of 15 residues. Germline V lookup: CDR1 SGHRS, CDR2 YFSETQ. The trim removed 4 bases at V and 1 base at J, leaving 4 bases unmatched. CDR3 bases: TGCGCCAGCAGCACGACAGGGCAGAACACCGGGGAGCTGTTTTTT. This encodes CASSTTGQNTGELFF.

This clonotype was observed a handful of times. The V call is TRBV11-2, the J call TRBJ1-4; D uncertain. V dropped 7 bases and J dropped 3 bases, with 9 bases sitting between them. CDR1 is SGHAT and CDR2 is FQNNGV in the germline V gene. The CDR3 extends over 13 amino acids. The CDR3 here is CASTYGPNEKLFF. The CDR3 DNA reads TGTGCCAGCACCTACGGTCCTAATGAAAAACTGTTTTTT. The full variable domain, with the rest looked up from reference TRBV11-2 and TRBJ1-4, is EAGVAQSPRYKIIEKRQSVAFWCNPISGHATLYWYQQILGQGPKLLIQFQNNGVVDDSQLPKDRFSAERLKGVDSTLKIQPAKLEDSAVYLCASTYGPNEKLFFGSGTQLSVL.

This rearrangement joins TRBV15 to TRBJ2-1, with 9 bases fitting TRBD1. V gave up 7 bases and J gave up 5 bases; unmatched junction bases: 9. CDR1 is LNHNV, CDR2 YYDKDF, per germline (reference sequence). This CDR3 has 15 residues. The DNA for the CDR3 is TGTGCCACCAATGGCGGGACAGGGTTACACAATGAGCAGTTCTTC. Residues: CATNGGTGLHNEQFF.